This record covers a single T cell receptor (beta chain). Possible read error: a much larger clone is one base away. This library used 300 to 500 ng RNA and molecular barcoded adaptors spanning alpha/delta and beta/gamma chains. TCRdb re-called the reads through MiXCR, storing one row per CDR3 protein. The table shows under 150,000 distinct CDR3 sequences, with about 13% occurring only once. This entry belongs to a study of read filtering for tumor transcriptome and immune sequencing. The sequenced sample was a population of CD138-negative cells sorted from bone marrow. The receptor was derived from a donor at least 40 years old with multiple myeloma.

CDR3 region: CASSQYGTAYVYSEQFF. CDR3 in DNA: TGTGCCAGCAGCCAATACGGGACGGCATACGTCTACAGTGAGCAGTTCTTC. The chain joins TRBV14 to TRBJ2-1; D is tentatively TRBD1 or TRBD2 (5 bases each). The germline CDR1 and CDR2 sequences are SGHDN and FVKESK. CDR3 length: 17 amino acids.